Given below is one T cell receptor (beta chain) in context. Its cognate antigen is unknown. A far larger clone is one base from this, pointing to a likely read error. Per the germline V gene, CDR1 is SGHNT and CDR2 is YYREEE (reference sequence). The V end lost 3 bases, the J end lost 0 bases, and 1 base lay between the germline ends. The CDR3 runs 11 residues. The entry originates in a study of OX40 agonist ivuxolimab in advanced cancers. Study-wide background: Earlier anti-PD-1, anti-PD-L1 or anti-CTLA-4 therapy was permitted; under 50% had received some.

The investigators sampled blood at baseline, at cycle 4 day 1, and at cycle 7 day 1. Clones were sequenced by immunoSEQ multiplex PCR, and TCRdb holds only the in-frame ones, with some missing. In the table there are 60,000 to 80,000 clones, around 84% of which are singletons. Points from the study as a whole: Determination of antigen specificity was not performed for the expanded peripheral T cells. Relative to CD4+, CD8+ T cells held more expanded clones on average.

The origin of this receptor is an adult with an advanced solid tumor such as melanoma, head and neck, liver or kidney cancer. The specimen was CD4+ or CD8+ T cells sorted from blood, collected in a trial of the OX40 agonist ivuxolimab. The chain carries TRBV5-4 and TRBJ2-7; D is unresolved. CDR3 DNA: TGTGCCAGCAGCTCCTCCTACGAGCAGTACTTC. Its translation: CASSSSYEQYF.